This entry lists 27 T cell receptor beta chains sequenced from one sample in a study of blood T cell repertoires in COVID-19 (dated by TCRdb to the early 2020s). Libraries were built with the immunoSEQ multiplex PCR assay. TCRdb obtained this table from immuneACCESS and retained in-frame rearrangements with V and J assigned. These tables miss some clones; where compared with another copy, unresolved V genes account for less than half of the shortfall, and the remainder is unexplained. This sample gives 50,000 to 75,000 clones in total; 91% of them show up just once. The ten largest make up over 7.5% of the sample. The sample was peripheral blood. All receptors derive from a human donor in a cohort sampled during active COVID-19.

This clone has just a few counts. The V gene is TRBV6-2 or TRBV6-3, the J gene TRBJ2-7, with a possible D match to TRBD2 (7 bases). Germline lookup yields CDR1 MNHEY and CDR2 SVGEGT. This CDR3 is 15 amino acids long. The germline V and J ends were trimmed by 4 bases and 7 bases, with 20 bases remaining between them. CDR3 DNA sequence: TGTGCCAGCAGTTTACGACTAGTGGGAGGGGGTGAGCAGTACTTC. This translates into CASSLRLVGGGEQYF.

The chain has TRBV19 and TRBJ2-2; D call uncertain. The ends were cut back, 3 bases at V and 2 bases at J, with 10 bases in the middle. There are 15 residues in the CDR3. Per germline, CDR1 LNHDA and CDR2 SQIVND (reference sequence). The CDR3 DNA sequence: TGTGCCAGTAGTATGAGTGGAGATAACACCGGGGAGCTGTTTTTT. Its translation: CASSMSGDNTGELFF.

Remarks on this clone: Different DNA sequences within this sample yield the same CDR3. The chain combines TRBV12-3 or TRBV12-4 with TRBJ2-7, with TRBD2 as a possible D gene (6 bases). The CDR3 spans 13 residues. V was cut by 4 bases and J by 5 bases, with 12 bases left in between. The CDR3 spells CASSWGVADEQYF. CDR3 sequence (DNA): TGTGCCAGCAGTTGGGGGGTCGCGGACGAGCAGTACTTC.

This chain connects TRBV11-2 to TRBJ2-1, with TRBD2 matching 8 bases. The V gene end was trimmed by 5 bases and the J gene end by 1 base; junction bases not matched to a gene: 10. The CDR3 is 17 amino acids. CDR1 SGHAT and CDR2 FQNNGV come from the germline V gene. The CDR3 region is CASSAQLAVGSYNEQFF. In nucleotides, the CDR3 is TGTGCCAGCAGCGCACAACTAGCGGTGGGATCCTACAATGAGCAGTTCTTC.

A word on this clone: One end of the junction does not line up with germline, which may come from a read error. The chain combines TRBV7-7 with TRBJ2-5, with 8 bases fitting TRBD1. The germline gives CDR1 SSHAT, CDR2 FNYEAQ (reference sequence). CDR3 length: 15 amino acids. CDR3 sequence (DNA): TGTGCTAGCAGCTTACTCGGGACAGGACAAGAGACCCAGTACTTC. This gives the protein CASSLLGTGQETQYF. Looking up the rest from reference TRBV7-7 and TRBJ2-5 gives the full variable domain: GAGVSQSPRYKVTKRGQDVTLRCDPISSHATLYWYQQALGQGPEFLTYFNYEAQPDKSGLPSDRFSAERPEGSISTLTIQRTEQRDSAMYRCASSLLGTGQETQYFGPGTRLLVL.

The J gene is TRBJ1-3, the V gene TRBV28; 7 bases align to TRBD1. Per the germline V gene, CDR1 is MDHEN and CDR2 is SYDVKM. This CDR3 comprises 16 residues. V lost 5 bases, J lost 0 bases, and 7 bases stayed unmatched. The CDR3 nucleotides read TGTGCCAGCAGTCCTCGACAGGGCCGCTCTGGAAACACCATATATTTT. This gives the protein CASSPRQGRSGNTIYF.

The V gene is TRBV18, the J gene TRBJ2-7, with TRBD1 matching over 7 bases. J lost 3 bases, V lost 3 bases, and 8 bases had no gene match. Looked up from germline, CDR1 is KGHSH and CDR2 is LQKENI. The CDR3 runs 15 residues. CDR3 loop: CASSPRQGDYYEQYF. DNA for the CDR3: TGTGCCAGCTCACCTCGGCAGGGGGATTACTACGAGCAGTACTTC.

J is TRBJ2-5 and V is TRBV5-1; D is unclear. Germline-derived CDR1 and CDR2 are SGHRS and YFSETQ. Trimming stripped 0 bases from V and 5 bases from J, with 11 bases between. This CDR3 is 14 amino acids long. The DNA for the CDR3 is TGCGCCAGCAGCTTGGCCAGGCAGGTGGAGACCCAGTACTTC. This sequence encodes CASSLARQVETQYF.

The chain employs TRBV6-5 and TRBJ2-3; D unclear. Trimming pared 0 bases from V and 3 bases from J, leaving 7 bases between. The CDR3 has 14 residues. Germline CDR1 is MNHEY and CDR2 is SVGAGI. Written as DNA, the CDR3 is TGTGCCAGCAGTTACTCCTCCTTGACAGATACGCAGTATTTT. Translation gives CASSYSSLTDTQYF.

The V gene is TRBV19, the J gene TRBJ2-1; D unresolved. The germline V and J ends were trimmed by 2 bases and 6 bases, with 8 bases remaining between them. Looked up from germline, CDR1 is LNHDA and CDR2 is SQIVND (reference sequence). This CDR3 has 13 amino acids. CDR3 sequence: CASSILEGNEQFF. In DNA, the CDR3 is TGTGCCAGTAGTATACTAGAAGGCAATGAGCAGTTCTTC. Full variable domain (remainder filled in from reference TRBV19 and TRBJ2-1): DGGITQSPKYLFRKEGQNVTLSCEQNLNHDAMYWYRQDPGQGLRLIYYSQIVNDFQKGDIAEGYSVSREKKESFPLTVTSAQKNPTAFYLCASSILEGNEQFFGPGTRLTVL.

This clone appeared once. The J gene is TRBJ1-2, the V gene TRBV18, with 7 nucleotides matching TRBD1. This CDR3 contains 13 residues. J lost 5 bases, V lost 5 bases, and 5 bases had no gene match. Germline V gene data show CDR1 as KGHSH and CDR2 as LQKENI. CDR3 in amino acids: CASSGDRSYGYTF. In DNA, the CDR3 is TGTGCCAGCTCAGGGGACAGAAGTTATGGCTACACCTTC.

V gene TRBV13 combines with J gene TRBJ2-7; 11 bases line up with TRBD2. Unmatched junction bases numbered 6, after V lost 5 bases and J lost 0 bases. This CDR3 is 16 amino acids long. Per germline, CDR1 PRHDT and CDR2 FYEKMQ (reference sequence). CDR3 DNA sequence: TGTGCCAGCAGCCCTGGGACTAGCGGAAGCTCCTACGAGCAGTACTTC. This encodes CASSPGTSGSSYEQYF.

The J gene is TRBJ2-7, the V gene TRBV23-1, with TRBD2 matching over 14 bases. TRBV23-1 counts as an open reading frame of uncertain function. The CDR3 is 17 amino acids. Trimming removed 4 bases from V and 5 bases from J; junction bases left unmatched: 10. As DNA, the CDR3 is TGCGCCAGCAGTCCCCCCCCGGGACTAGCGGGAGCAGACGAGCAGTACTTC. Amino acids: CASSPPPGLAGADEQYF.

Here the CDR3 DNA reads TGTGCCAGCAGCGGAAAGACAGGGGGTTCCTACGAGCAGTACTTC. Its translation: CASSGKTGGSYEQYF. The chain joins TRBV7-9 to TRBJ2-7; 9 bases are a match to TRBD1. CDR3 length: 15 amino acids. Germline CDR1 reads SEHNR; CDR2 reads FQNEAQ (reference sequence). V lost 5 bases to trimming and J lost 1 base; unmatched junction nucleotides: 6. The full variable domain, completed using reference TRBV7-9 and TRBJ2-7, is DTGVSQNPRHKITKRGQNVTFRCDPISEHNRLYWYRQTLGQGPEFLTYFQNEAQLEKSRLLSDRFSAERPKGSFSTLEIQRTEQGDSAMYLCASSGKTGGSYEQYFGPGTRLTVT.

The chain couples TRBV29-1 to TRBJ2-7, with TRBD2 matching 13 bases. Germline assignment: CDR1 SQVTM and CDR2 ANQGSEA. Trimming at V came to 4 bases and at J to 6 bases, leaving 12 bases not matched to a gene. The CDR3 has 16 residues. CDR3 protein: CSVGGARGLAGSEQYF. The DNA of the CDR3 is TGCAGCGTTGGTGGGGCCCGGGGACTAGCGGGATCCGAGCAGTACTTC.

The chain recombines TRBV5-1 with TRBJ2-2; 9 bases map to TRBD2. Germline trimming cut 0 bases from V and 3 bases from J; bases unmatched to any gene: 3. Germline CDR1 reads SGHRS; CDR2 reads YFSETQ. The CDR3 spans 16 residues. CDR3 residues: CASSLVPSGDTGELFF. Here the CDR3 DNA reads TGCGCCAGCAGCTTGGTCCCTAGCGGGGACACCGGGGAGCTGTTTTTT.

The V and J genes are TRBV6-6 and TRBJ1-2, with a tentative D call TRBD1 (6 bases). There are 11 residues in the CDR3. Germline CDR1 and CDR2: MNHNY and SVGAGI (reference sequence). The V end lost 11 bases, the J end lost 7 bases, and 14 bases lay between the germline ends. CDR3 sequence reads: CAGGGGLGYTF. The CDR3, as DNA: TGTGCCGGAGGGGGGGGGCTTGGCTACACCTTC.

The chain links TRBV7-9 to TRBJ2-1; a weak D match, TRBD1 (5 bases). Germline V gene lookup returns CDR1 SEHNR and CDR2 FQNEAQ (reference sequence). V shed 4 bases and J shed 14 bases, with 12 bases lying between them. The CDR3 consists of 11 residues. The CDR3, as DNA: TGTGCCAGCAGCTCCAGGGTAAGCGAGTTCTTC. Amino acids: CASSSRVSEFF.

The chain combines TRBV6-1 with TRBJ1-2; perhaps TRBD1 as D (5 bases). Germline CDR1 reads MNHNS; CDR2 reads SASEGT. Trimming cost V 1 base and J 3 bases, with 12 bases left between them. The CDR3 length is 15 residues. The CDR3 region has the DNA TGTGCCAGCAGTGAAGGCGGGGGGAATCACTATGGCTACACCTTC. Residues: CASSEGGGNHYGYTF.

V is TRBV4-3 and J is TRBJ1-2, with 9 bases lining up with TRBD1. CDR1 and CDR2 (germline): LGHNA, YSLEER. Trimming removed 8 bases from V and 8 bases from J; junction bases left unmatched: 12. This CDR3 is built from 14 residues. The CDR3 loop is CASCPDGTGYGYTF. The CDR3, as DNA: TGCGCCAGCTGCCCAGACGGGACAGGGTACGGCTACACCTTC.

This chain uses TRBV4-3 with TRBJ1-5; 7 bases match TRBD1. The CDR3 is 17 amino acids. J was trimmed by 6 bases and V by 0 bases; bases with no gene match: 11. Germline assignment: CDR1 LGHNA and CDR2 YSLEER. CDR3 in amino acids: CASSQDRMWGDSQPQHF. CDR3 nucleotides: TGCGCCAGCAGCCAAGATAGGATGTGGGGGGACAGTCAGCCCCAGCATTTT.

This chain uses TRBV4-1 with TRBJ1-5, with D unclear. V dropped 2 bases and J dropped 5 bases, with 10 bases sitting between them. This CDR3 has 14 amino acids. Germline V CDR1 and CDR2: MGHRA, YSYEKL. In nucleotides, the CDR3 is TGCGCCAGCAGCCAAACAGATTTCGATCAGCCCCAGCATTTT. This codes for CASSQTDFDQPQHF.

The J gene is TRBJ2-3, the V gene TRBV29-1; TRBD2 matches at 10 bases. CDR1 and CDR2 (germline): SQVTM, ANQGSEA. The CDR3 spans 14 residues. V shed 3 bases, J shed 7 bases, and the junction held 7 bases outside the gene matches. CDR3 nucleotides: TGCAGCGTTGATCAGCGGGAGGGACCGAATACGCAGTATTTT. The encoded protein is CSVDQREGPNTQYF.

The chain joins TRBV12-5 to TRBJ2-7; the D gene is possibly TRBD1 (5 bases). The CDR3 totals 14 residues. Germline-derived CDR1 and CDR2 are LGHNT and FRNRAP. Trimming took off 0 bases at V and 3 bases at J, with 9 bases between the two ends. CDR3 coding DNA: TGTGCTAGTGGTTTGGTGGACATATTCTACGAGCAGTACTTC. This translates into CASGLVDIFYEQYF.

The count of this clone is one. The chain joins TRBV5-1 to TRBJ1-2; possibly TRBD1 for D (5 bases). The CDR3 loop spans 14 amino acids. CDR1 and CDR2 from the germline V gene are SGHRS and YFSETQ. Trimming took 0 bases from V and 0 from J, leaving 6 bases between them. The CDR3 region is CASSLAGANYGYTF. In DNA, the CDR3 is TGCGCCAGCAGCTTGGCGGGGGCTAACTATGGCTACACCTTC.

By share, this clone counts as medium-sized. The chain's CDR3 is CASRTGGGYEQYF. CDR3 nucleotides: TGCGCCAGCCGGACAGGGGGCGGCTACGAGCAGTACTTC. The chain employs TRBV5-1 and TRBJ2-7; TRBD1 matches at 11 bases. CDR3 length: 13 amino acids. V lost 7 bases, J lost 3 bases, and 3 bases stayed unmatched. Per germline, CDR1 SGHRS and CDR2 YFSETQ.

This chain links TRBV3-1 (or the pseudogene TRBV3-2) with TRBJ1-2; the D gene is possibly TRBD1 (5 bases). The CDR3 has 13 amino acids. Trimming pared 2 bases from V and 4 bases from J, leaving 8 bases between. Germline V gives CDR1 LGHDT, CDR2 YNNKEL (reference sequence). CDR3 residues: CASSQQGGYGYTF. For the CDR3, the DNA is TGTGCCAGCAGCCAACAGGGAGGCTATGGCTACACCTTC.